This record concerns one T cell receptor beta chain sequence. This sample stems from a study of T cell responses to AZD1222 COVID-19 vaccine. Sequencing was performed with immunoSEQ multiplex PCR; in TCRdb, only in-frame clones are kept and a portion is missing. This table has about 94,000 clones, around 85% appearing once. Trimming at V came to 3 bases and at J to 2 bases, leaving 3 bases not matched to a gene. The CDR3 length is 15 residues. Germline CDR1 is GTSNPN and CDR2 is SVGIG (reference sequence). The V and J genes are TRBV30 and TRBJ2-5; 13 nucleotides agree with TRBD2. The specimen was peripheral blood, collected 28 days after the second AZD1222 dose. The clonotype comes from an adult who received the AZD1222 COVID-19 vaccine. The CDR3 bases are TGTGCCTGGAGCATACTAGCGGGGGGGCAAGAGACCCAGTACTTC. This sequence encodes CAWSILAGGQETQYF.